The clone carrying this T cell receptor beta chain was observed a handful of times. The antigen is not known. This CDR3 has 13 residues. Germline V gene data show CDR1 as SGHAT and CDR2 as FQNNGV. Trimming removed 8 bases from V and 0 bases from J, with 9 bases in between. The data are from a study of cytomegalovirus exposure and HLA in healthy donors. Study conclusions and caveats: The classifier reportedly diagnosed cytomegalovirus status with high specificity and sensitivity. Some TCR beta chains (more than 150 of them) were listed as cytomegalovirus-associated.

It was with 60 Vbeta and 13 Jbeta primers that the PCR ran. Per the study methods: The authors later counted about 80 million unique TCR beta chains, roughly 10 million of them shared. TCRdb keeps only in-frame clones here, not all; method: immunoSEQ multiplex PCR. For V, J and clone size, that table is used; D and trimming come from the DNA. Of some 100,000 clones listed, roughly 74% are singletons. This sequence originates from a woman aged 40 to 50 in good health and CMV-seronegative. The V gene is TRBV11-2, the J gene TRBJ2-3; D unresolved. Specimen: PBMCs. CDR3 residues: CASSRASTDTQYF. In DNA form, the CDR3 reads TGTGCCAGCTCTCGAGCAAGCACAGATACGCAGTATTTT.